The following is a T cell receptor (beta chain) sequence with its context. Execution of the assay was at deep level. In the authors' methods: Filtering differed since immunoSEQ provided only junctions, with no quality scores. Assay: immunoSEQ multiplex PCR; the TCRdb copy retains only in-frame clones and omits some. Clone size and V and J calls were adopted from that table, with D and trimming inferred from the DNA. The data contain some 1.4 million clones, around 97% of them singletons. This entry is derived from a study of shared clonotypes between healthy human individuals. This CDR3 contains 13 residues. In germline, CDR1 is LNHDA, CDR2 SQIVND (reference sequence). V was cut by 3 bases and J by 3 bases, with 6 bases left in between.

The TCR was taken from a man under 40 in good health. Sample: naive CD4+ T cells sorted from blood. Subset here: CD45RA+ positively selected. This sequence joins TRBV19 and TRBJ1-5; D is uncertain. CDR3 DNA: TGTGCCAGTAGTATCTTGATCAATCAGCCCCAGCATTTT. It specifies CASSILINQPQHF.